This TCR beta chain stems from a study of early T cells in non-severe SARS-CoV-2 infection. Study background: Chains stayed unpaired after sequencing of bulk RNA from unsorted whole blood.

Unique molecular identifier tags were affixed to discrete cDNA molecules. TCRdb reprocessed the 5' RACE reads via MiXCR and lists one record per CDR3 protein. The sample lists 45,000 to 60,000 distinct CDR3 sequences, around 8.5% occurring once. A remark on this clonotype: The antigen remains undetermined.

CDR3 length: 15 residues. Germline values: CDR1 SGHTA, CDR2 FQGTGA. The germline V and J ends were trimmed by 5 bases and 0 bases, with 8 bases remaining between them. Overall study results and limits: Anti-spike CD8 responses were favored in VDJdb matching, and private and CD4 specificities were missed.

The V and J genes are TRBV7-3 and TRBJ2-6; D remains ambiguous. The TCR comes from an adult who was a healthcare worker with PCR-confirmed SARS-CoV-2 infection or an uninfected control (not recorded which). Sequencing input: whole blood. The CDR3 sequence: CASSHPVSGANVLTF. CDR3 in DNA: TGTGCCAGCAGCCACCCAGTCTCTGGGGCCAACGTCCTGACTTTC.